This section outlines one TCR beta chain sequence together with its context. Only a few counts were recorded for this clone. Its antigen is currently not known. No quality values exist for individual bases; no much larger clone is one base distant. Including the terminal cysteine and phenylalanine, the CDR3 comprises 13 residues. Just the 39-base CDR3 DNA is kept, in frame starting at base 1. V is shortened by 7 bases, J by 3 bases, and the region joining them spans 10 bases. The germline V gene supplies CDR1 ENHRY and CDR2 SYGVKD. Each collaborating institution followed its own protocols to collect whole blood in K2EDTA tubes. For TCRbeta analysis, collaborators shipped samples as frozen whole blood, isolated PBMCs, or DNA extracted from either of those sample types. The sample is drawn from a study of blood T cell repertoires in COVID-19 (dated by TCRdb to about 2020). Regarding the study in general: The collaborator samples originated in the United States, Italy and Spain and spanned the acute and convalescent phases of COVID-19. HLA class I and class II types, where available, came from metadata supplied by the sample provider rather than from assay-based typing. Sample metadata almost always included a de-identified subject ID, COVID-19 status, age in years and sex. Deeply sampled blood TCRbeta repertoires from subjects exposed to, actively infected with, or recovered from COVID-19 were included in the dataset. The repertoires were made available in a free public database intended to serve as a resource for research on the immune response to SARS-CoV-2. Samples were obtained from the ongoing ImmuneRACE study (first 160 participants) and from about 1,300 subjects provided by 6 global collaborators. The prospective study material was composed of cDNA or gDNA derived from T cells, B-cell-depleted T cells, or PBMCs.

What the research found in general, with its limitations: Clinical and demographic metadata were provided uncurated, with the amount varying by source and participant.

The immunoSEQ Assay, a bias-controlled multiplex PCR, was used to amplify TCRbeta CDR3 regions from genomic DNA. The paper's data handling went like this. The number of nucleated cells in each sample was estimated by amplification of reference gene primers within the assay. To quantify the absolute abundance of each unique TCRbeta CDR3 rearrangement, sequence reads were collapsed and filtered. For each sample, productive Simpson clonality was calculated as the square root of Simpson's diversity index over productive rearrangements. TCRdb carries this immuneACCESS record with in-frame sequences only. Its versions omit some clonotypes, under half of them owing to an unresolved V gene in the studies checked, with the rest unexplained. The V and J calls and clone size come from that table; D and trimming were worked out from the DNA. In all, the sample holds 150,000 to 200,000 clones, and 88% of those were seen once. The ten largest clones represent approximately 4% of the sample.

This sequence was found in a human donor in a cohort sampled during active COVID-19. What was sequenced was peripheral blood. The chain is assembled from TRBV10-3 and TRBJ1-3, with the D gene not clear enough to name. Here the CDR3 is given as CAITAGFGNTIYF. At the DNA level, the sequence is TGTGCCATCACGGCAGGATTTGGAAACACCATATATTTT.